A selection of T cell receptor beta chains follows, all from one sample in a study of T cells in Graves' hyperthyroidism and ophthalmopathy. TCRdb analysed the multiplex PCR reads with MiXCR anew, one entry per CDR3 protein. The table lists about 690,000 distinct CDR3 sequences, around 16% of them singletons. Sequencing was performed on blood. Receptors were obtained from a man aged 45-65 years with Graves' hyperthyroidism. The CDR3 runs from the conserved cysteine through the conserved F or W. A D gene is named only where the DNA matches it firmly. Size is stated for part of the rows, as once, few or many counts, or as a class when the clone is expanded.

TRBV4-2	.	TRBJ2-2	few	CASSQEQDTGELFF	TGTGCCAGCAGCCAAGAACAGGACACCGGGGAGCTGTTTTTT
TRBV7-3	.	TRBJ2-2	few	CASSFADTAGELFF	TGTGCCAGCAGCTTTGCTGATACGGCCGGGGAGCTGTTTTTT
TRBV11-2	.	TRBJ2-1	many	CASSFSFNEQFF	TGTGCCAGCAGCTTCTCGTTCAATGAGCAGTTCTTC
TRBV9	.	TRBJ2-3	.	CASSQDSQSTDTQYF	TGTGCCAGCAGCCAGGACAGCCAAAGCACAGATACGCAGTATTTT
TRBV12-3/TRBV12-4	TRBD2	TRBJ2-1	many	CASSFSGSGYNEQFF	TGTGCCAGCAGTTTTAGCGGGAGTGGCTACAATGAGCAGTTCTTC
TRBV20-1	.	TRBJ2-1	few	CSATPDSLAEQFF	TGCAGTGCCACCCCGGACAGCTTGGCTGAGCAGTTCTTC
TRBV7-6	TRBD2	TRBJ2-1	.	CASSLSGDYNEQFF	TGTGCCAGCAGCCTCAGCGGGGATTACAATGAGCAGTTCTTC
TRBV7-8	TRBD1	TRBJ1-4	many	CASSQLRDRATNEKLFF	TGTGCCAGCAGCCAATTAAGGGACAGAGCAACTAATGAAAAACTGTTTTTT
TRBV18	.	TRBJ2-1	few	CASSPPFDGLNEQFF	TGTGCCAGCTCACCACCATTCGACGGGTTGAATGAGCAGTTCTTC
TRBV10-2	.	TRBJ2-1	.	CASKTGTSYNEQFF	TGCGCCTCGAAGACCGGGACATCCTACAATGAGCAGTTCTTC
TRBV12-3/TRBV12-4	.	TRBJ1-4	.	CASSFPNEKLFF	TGTGCCAGCAGTTTCCCAAATGAAAAACTGTTTTTT
TRBV5-1	.	TRBJ1-2	.	CASSLSERSLGYTF	TGCGCCAGCAGCTTGAGTGAACGGTCCCTTGGCTACACCTTC
TRBV20-1	.	TRBJ2-7	many	CSAREWAPLSYEQYF	TGCAGTGCTAGAGAATGGGCACCGCTCTCCTACGAGCAGTACTTC
TRBV2	.	TRBJ2-5	many	CASSYLDGGPQETQYF	TGTGCCAGCAGTTATCTAGACGGAGGCCCCCAAGAGACCCAGTACTTC
TRBV19	.	TRBJ2-1	once	CASGQFNEQFF	TGTGCCAGCGGACAGTTCAATGAGCAGTTCTTC
TRBV7-2	.	TRBJ2-2	.	CASSLSRGVGELFF	TGTGCCAGCAGCTTAAGTAGGGGTGTAGGGGAGCTGTTTTTT
TRBV20-1	TRBD1	TRBJ2-3	many	CSPVDRVTDTQYF	TGCAGTCCCGTGGACAGGGTTACAGATACGCAGTATTTT
TRBV3-1	TRBD1	TRBJ2-5	many	CASSQVLDRGRETQYF	TGTGCCAGCAGCCAAGTGTTGGACAGGGGGAGAGAGACCCAGTACTTC
TRBV28	.	TRBJ1-2	many	CASREITGLGYTF	TGTGCCAGCAGGGAGATTACAGGGCTGGGCTACACCTTC
TRBV2	TRBD1	TRBJ2-3	many	CASSDTGQATDTQYF	TGTGCCAGCAGTGATACGGGACAGGCCACAGATACGCAGTATTTT
TRBV27	TRBD1	TRBJ1-1	many	CASVRQGPMNTEAFF	TGTGCCAGCGTCCGACAGGGACCCATGAACACTGAAGCTTTCTTT
TRBV7-6	TRBD2	TRBJ2-1	few	CASSSPLDGRADNEQFF	TGTGCCAGCAGCTCTCCCCTCGACGGGAGGGCGGACAATGAGCAGTTCTTC
TRBV7-8	.	TRBJ2-3	.	CASSLASDLTDTQYF	TGTGCCAGCAGCTTAGCCTCTGACCTCACAGATACGCAGTATTTT
TRBV14	TRBD2	TRBJ2-3	.	CASSQDGLVRDSDTQYF	TGTGCCAGCAGCCAAGATGGACTAGTGAGAGATTCAGATACGCAGTATTTT
TRBV29-1	.	TRBJ1-2	.	CSVGKSVNYGYTF	TGCAGCGTTGGAAAGTCAGTAAACTATGGCTACACCTTC
TRBV20-1	TRBD2	TRBJ2-1	.	CSARDLYSPSGRNEQFF	TGCAGTGCTAGAGATCTTTATTCTCCGAGCGGGAGAAATGAGCAGTTCTTC
TRBV7-9	TRBD1	TRBJ1-4	many	CASSQRDRANEKLFF	TGTGCCAGCAGCCAAAGGGACAGGGCGAATGAAAAACTGTTTTTT
TRBV28	TRBD2	TRBJ2-7	many	CASSLKGLSYEQYF	TGTGCCAGCAGCCTAAAGGGACTATCCTACGAGCAGTACTTC
TRBV28	.	TRBJ2-1	.	CASSLDSLLNNEQFF	TGTGCCAGCAGTTTGGATTCCCTACTTAACAATGAGCAGTTCTTC
TRBV5-1	TRBD1	TRBJ1-1	.	CASSLQGAWWTEAFF	TGCGCCAGCAGCTTGCAGGGGGCTTGGTGGACTGAAGCTTTCTTT
TRBV13	TRBD2	TRBJ2-5	few	CASSPPGLAGKETQYF	TGTGCCAGCAGCCCCCCGGGACTAGCGGGAAAGGAGACCCAGTACTTC
TRBV7-2	.	TRBJ2-2	many	CASSLGPATTGELFF	TGTGCCAGCAGCTTAGGCCCGGCCACTACCGGGGAGCTGTTTTTT
TRBV12-3/TRBV12-4	.	TRBJ1-5	many	CASSPAGNQPQHF	TGTGCCAGCAGTCCGGCGGGAAATCAGCCCCAGCATTTT
TRBV12-5	TRBD2	TRBJ2-7	many	CASGVSGRRNHEQYF	TGTGCTAGTGGTGTTAGCGGGAGAAGAAACCACGAGCAGTACTTC
TRBV10-2	.	TRBJ2-2	.	CASGQLTGELFF	TGCGCCAGTGGACAGCTCACCGGGGAGCTGTTTTTT
TRBV20-1	TRBD2	TRBJ2-5	many	CSARDPIAGVPPRRETQYF	TGCAGTGCTAGAGATCCAATAGCGGGAGTCCCCCCACGTCGAGAGACCCAGTACTTC
TRBV6-5	.	TRBJ1-5	many	CASSYSYGQPQHF	TGTGCCAGCAGTTACTCGTACGGTCAGCCCCAGCATTTT
TRBV12-3/TRBV12-4	.	TRBJ2-7	many	CASTLTGVYEQYF	TGTGCCAGCACCCTGACAGGAGTCTACGAGCAGTACTTC
TRBV7-2	.	TRBJ2-1	many	CASSLAPVLALHNEQFF	TGTGCCAGCAGCTTAGCCCCGGTTCTAGCTCTCCACAATGAGCAGTTCTTC
TRBV15	.	TRBJ1-2	many	CATSRESFRNYGYTF	TGTGCCACCAGCAGAGAATCCTTTAGGAACTATGGCTACACCTTC
TRBV20-1	.	TRBJ1-1	many	CSASPEGINTEAFF	TGCAGTGCTAGCCCCGAGGGCATCAACACTGAAGCTTTCTTT
TRBV28	TRBD1	TRBJ2-7	many	CASRWDRVAREQYF	TGTGCCAGCAGGTGGGACAGGGTCGCCCGCGAGCAGTACTTC
TRBV10-1	.	TRBJ1-5	few	CASSKPRRSNQPQHF	TGCGCCAGCAGCAAGCCCCGTAGGAGCAATCAGCCCCAGCATTTT
TRBV9	TRBD1	TRBJ1-1	few	CASSLQGENTEAFF	TGTGCCAGCAGCCTCCAGGGGGAGAACACTGAAGCTTTCTTT
TRBV18	.	TRBJ2-7	.	CTSSPSGTYEQYF	TGTACCAGCTCACCGTCGGGCACCTACGAGCAGTACTTC
TRBV10-2	.	TRBJ2-5	few	CASSESSTGLETQYF	TGCGCCAGCAGTGAGTCGAGCACAGGGCTAGAGACCCAGTACTTC
TRBV14	TRBD1	TRBJ2-5	.	CASSWSGQPLQETQYF	TGTGCCAGCAGCTGGTCGGGACAGCCCCTCCAAGAGACCCAGTACTTC
TRBV5-1	.	TRBJ2-3	.	CASSLAGPLGTDTQYF	TGCGCCAGCAGCTTGGCCGGTCCTTTAGGGACAGATACGCAGTATTTT
TRBV3-1	.	TRBJ1-2	many	CASSQGTVGYYGYTF	TGTGCCAGCAGCCAAGGGACGGTCGGCTACTATGGCTACACCTTC